These T cell receptor beta chains were read from a single sample in a study of blood T cell repertoires in COVID-19. Libraries were prepared by immunoSEQ multiplex PCR; TCRdb keeps only in-frame clonotypes and omits some of them. The table shows about 190,000 clones, with roughly 83% occurring only once. Sample: PBMCs or T cells enriched from blood (not recorded which). The receptor set was obtained from a woman under 40 who had recovered from COVID-19. Each CDR3 is given with its conserved first and last residue. D genes are given only for firm matches. Not all rows give a size; the values are once, few, many and, for expanded clones, a class.

TRBJ1-4,TRBV7-2,NA,TRBD1,CASSYHPRDRINEKLFF,TGTGCCAGCAGCTATCACCCCCGGGACAGGATTAATGAAAAACTGTTTTTT
TRBJ2-5,TRBV28,NA,TRBD2,CASSLGRGARQETQYF,TGTGCCAGCAGTTTGGGGCGGGGGGCCAGACAAGAGACCCAGTACTTC
TRBJ2-6,TRBV2,NA,TRBD1,CASSAGTGAGANVLTF,TGTGCCAGCAGTGCCGGGACAGGGGCCGGGGCCAACGTCCTGACTTTC
TRBJ2-1,TRBV2,NA,NA,CASSLGAGEQFF,TGTGCCAGCAGCCTAGGGGCTGGAGAGCAGTTCTTC
TRBJ2-1,TRBV25-1,NA,NA,CASRVAVDEQFF,TGTGCCAGCAGAGTAGCGGTTGATGAGCAGTTCTTC
TRBJ1-6,TRBV7-3,NA,NA,CAKSPGGSYNSPLHF,TGTGCCAAAAGCCCGGGGGGCTCCTATAATTCACCCCTCCACTTT
TRBJ1-2,TRBV29-1,NA,TRBD1,CSVERDRNYGYTF,TGCAGCGTTGAACGGGACAGAAACTATGGCTACACCTTC
TRBJ2-3,TRBV15,few,NA,CATSRPGSATTDTQYF,TGTGCCACCAGCAGACCCGGGTCGGCCACTACAGATACGCAGTATTTT
TRBJ2-1,TRBV5-1,NA,TRBD1,CASSWDRGRNEQFF,TGCGCCAGCAGCTGGGACAGGGGGCGCAATGAGCAGTTCTTC
TRBJ1-1,TRBV3-1/TRBV3-2,NA,NA,CASSSHWTGVNTEAFF,TGTGCCAGCAGCTCTCATTGGACGGGAGTAAACACTGAAGCTTTCTTT
TRBJ1-4,TRBV18,once,TRBD1,CASSSGQGTELFF,TGTGCCAGCTCATCGGGACAGGGGACCGAACTGTTTTTT
TRBJ2-1,TRBV5-1,NA,NA,CASSLDPWQYNEQFF,TGCGCCAGCAGCTTGGACCCCTGGCAGTACAATGAGCAGTTCTTC
TRBJ1-6,TRBV20-1,NA,TRBD1,CSASKGGADSPLHF,TGCAGTGCTAGTAAAGGGGGCGCCGATTCACCCCTCCACTTT
TRBJ2-1,TRBV2,NA,TRBD2,CASSVTSGLRSDEQFF,TGTGCCAGCAGTGTCACTAGCGGGCTTCGTTCGGATGAGCAGTTCTTC
TRBJ1-1,TRBV10-3,few,NA,CATIDKMNTEAFF,TGTGCCACCATCGACAAGATGAACACTGAAGCTTTCTTT
TRBJ2-4,TRBV7-9,NA,NA,CASSLVEGHGIQYF,TGTGCCAGCAGCTTGGTGGAGGGGCACGGCATTCAGTACTTC
TRBJ2-1,TRBV7-9,NA,TRBD1,CASSSTGGQYNEQFF,TGTGCCAGCAGTTCGACAGGGGGCCAATACAATGAGCAGTTCTTC
TRBJ1-6,TRBV12-3/TRBV12-4,NA,NA,CASILTGDSPLHF,TGTGCCAGCATACTGACGGGGGACTCACCCCTCCACTTT
TRBJ2-5,TRBV5-1,NA,TRBD2,CASSLELAGEDETQYF,TGCGCCAGCAGCTTGGAACTAGCGGGGGAGGATGAGACCCAGTACTTC
TRBJ2-5,TRBV3-1/TRBV3-2,NA,TRBD1,CASSQDADRGRRKTQYF,TGTGCCAGCAGCCAAGACGCGGACAGGGGGAGGCGAAAGACCCAGTACTTC
TRBJ1-5,TRBV2,NA,TRBD1,CASSVVGGRQPQHF,TGTGCCAGCAGTGTTGTAGGGGGCCGTCAGCCCCAGCATTTT
TRBJ1-1,TRBV7-8,once,NA,CASSLEEVGNEAFF,TGTGCCAGCAGCTTAGAAGAGGTTGGAAATGAAGCTTTCTTT
TRBJ2-3,TRBV19,NA,TRBD2,CASSWSSGGTDTQYF,TGTGCCAGTAGTTGGTCTAGCGGTGGCACAGATACGCAGTATTTT
TRBJ2-1,TRBV19,few,NA,CASVSFYNEQFF,TGTGCCTCCGTGAGTTTCTACAATGAGCAGTTCTTC
TRBJ1-4,TRBV21-1,NA,NA,CASSKAGQGNEKLFF,TGTGCCAGCAGCAAAGCCGGACAGGGTAATGAAAAACTGTTTTTT
TRBJ2-3,TRBV6-4,NA,TRBD1,CASSKQGASITDTQYF,TGTGCCAGCAGCAAACAGGGGGCTTCCATCACAGATACGCAGTATTTT
TRBJ1-6,TRBV30,few,NA,CAWKRGSSYNSPLHF,TGTGCCTGGAAACGAGGAAGCTCCTATAATTCACCCCTCCACTTT
TRBJ1-1,TRBV5-1,few,NA,CASSSNRTKRNTEAFF,TGCGCCAGCAGCTCGAACAGGACTAAGAGGAACACTGAAGCTTTCTTT
TRBJ1-1,TRBV28,NA,NA,CASSRPSMNTEAFF,TGTGCCAGCTCCCGCCCGAGCATGAACACTGAAGCTTTCTTT
TRBJ1-6,TRBV28,NA,TRBD1,CASPRDRNSPLHF,TGTGCCTCTCCCCGGGACAGGAATTCACCCCTCCACTTT
TRBJ1-2,TRBV30,NA,NA,CAWSAGSPGSGGYTF,TGTGCCTGGAGTGCCGGGTCCCCTGGAAGTGGTGGCTACACCTTC
TRBJ1-5,TRBV11-2,NA,NA,CASSVGAASFYQPQHF,TGTGCCAGCAGCGTTGGGGCCGCCAGCTTTTATCAGCCCCAGCATTTT
TRBJ1-6,TRBV5-4,few,TRBD1,CASSHSGGLFDSPLHF,TGTGCCAGCAGCCATTCAGGGGGGCTCTTCGATTCACCCCTCCACTTT
TRBJ1-1,TRBV19,NA,NA,CASSIGGHTEAFF,TGTGCCAGTAGTATTGGTGGGCACACTGAAGCTTTCTTT
TRBJ1-2,TRBV27,NA,NA,CASMSFGEDYGYTF,TGTGCCAGCATGTCTTTTGGGGAGGACTATGGCTACACCTTC
TRBJ2-2,TRBV5-5,NA,NA,CASYLYTGELFF,TGTGCCAGTTATCTTTACACCGGGGAGCTGTTTTTT
TRBJ1-4,TRBV5-1,NA,NA,CASSVGGQVNEKLFF,TGCGCCAGCAGCGTGGGTGGGCAGGTTAATGAAAAACTGTTTTTT
TRBJ2-3,TRBV24-1,once,TRBD2,CATSATSGGVLDTQYF,TGTGCCACCAGTGCGACTAGCGGGGGGGTTCTGGATACGCAGTATTTT
TRBJ2-5,TRBV6-5,NA,NA,CASRVVSRAETQYF,TGTGCCAGCAGGGTTGTTAGTAGAGCGGAGACCCAGTACTTC